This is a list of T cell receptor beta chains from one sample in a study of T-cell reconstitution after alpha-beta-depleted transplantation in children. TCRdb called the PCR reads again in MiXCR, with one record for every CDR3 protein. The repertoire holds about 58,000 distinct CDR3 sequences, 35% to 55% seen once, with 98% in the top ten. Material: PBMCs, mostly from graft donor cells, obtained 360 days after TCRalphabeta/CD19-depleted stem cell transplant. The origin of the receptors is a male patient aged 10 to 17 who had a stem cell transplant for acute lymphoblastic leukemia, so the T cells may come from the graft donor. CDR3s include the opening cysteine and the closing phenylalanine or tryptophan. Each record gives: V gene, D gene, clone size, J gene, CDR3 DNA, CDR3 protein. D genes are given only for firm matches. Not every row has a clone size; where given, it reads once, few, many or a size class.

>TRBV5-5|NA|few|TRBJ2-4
TGTGCCAGCAGCTTGGTACAGGATGGGGTGTACTTC
CASSLVQDGVYF
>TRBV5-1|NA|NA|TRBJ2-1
TGCGCCAGCAGCTTGGCCCATGACTTCTCCTACAATGAGCAGTTCTTC
CASSLAHDFSYNEQFF
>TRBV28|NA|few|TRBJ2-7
TGTGCCAGCAGACTTAGGTCATACGAGCAGTACTTC
CASRLRSYEQYF
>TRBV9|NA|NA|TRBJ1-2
TGTGCCAGCAGCGTAGTAGGGGATGGCTACACCTTC
CASSVVGDGYTF
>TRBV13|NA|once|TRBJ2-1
TGTGCCAGCAGTCCGGGGCGTGTCCTGCGCAATGAGCAGTTCTTC
CASSPGRVLRNEQFF
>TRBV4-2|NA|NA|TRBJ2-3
TGTGCCAGCAGCCCACCCCGATGGGGAACGGCCTCTAGCACAGATACGCAGTATTTT
CASSPPRWGTASSTDTQYF
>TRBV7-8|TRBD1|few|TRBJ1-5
TGTGCCAGCAGCTTAAGGACAGGTGCCTATAGCAATCAGCCCCAGCATTTT
CASSLRTGAYSNQPQHF
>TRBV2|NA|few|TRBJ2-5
TGTGCCAGCAGGAATGCTGAGACCCAGTACTTC
CASRNAETQYF
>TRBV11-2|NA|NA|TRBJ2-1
TGTGCCAGCAGCTTAGGGGCGGGACACCTTGTGATGGGGGATGAGCAGTTCTTC
CASSLGAGHLVMGDEQFF
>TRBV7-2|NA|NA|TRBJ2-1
TGTGCCAGCAGCTTAGATCCCCCCTACAATGAGCAGTTCTTC
CASSLDPPYNEQFF
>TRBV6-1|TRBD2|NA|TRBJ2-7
TGTGCCAGCAGTGAAGGGCTAGCGGGGGTTAACGAGCAGTACTTC
CASSEGLAGVNEQYF
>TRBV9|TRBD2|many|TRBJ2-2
TGTGCCAGCAGCGTAGGACTAGCCACCGGGGAGCTGTTTTTT
CASSVGLATGELFF
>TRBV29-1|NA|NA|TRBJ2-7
TGCAGCGTCCTCGAGACTTTCCGCTACGAGCAGTACTTC
CSVLETFRYEQYF
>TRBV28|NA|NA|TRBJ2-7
TGTGCCAGCAGTGACATGCTCAGGGGCTGGTCCTACGAGCAGTACTTC
CASSDMLRGWSYEQYF
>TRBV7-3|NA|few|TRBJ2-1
TGTGCCAGCAGTAACCCTGACTCAAACAATGAGCAGTTCTTC
CASSNPDSNNEQFF
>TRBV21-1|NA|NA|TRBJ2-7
TGTGCCAGCAGCAAAGGAGATTACGAGCAGTACTTC
CASSKGDYEQYF
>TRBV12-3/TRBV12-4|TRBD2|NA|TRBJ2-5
TGTGCCAGCAGGACTAGCGCTTTCCAAGAGACCCAGCACTTC
CASRTSAFQETQHF
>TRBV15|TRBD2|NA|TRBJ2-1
TGTGCCACCAGCAGAAATAGCGGGGAGCAGTTCTTC
CATSRNSGEQFF
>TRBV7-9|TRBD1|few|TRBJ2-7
TGTGCCAGCAGCCCGACCGGGACAGGGCCCTACGAGCAGTACTTC
CASSPTGTGPYEQYF
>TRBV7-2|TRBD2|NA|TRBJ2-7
TGTGCCAGCAGCTTGGCGGGACTAGCGGGGCCCTACGAGCAGTACTTC
CASSLAGLAGPYEQYF
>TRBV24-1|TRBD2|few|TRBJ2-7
TGTGCCACCAGTGACCCTAGCGGACCGCGGGACGAGCAGTACTTC
CATSDPSGPRDEQYF
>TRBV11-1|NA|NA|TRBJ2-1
TGTGCCAGCAGCTCTATCGTGGTGGAGGGACTCTCGAGCTACAATGAGCAGTTCTTC
CASSSIVVEGLSSYNEQFF
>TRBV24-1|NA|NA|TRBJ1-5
TGTGCCACCAGTGATGCCGGAAGGGGAGCTAATCAGCCCCAGCATTTT
CATSDAGRGANQPQHF
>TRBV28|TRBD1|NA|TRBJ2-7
TGTGCCAGCAGTCTTCGGACAGGGGGGGTATATTTCTACGAGCAGTACTTC
CASSLRTGGVYFYEQYF
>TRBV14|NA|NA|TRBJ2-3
TGTGCCAGCAGCCAAGATCCTAGCCCGCTTTCAATTGGTACGCAGTATTTT
CASSQDPSPLSIGTQYF
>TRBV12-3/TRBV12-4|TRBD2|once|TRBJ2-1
TGTGCCAGCAGTTCAGGACTAGCGGGAGGACGGCAGTTCTTC
CASSSGLAGGRQFF
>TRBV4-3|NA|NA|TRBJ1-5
TGCGCCAGCAGCCAAGTCGCGGGGGAGGAACAGCCCCAGCATTTT
CASSQVAGEEQPQHF
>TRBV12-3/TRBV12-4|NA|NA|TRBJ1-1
TGTGCCAGCAGTTTCAGGGAAATGAACACTGAAGCTTTCTTT
CASSFREMNTEAFF
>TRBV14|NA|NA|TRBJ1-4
TGTGCCAGCAGCCAAGATTCTACCCTGGGCTATGAAAAACTGTTTTTT
CASSQDSTLGYEKLFF
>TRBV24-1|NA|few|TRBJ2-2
TGTGCCACTCGACATCCCGGTGGGGAGCTGTTTTTT
CATRHPGGELFF
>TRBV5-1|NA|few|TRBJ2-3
TGCGCCAGCAGCTGGGGGACTTTCACAGATACGCAGTATTTT
CASSWGTFTDTQYF
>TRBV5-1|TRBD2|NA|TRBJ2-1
TGCGCCAGCAGCTTGTTTGAGCTAGCGGGAAGGGCCTACAATGAGCAGTTCTTC
CASSLFELAGRAYNEQFF
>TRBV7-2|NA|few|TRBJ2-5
TGTGCCAGCAGCCCCTCCACGACCCAGTACTTC
CASSPSTTQYF
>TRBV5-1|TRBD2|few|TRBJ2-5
TGCGCCAGCAGCCCGTTAGCGGGAGATAAAGAGACCCAGTACTTC
CASSPLAGDKETQYF
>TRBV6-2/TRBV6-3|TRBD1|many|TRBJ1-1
TGTGCCAGCAGTCTAACAGGGGGCACTGAAGCTTTCTTT
CASSLTGGTEAFF
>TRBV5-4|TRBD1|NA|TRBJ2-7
TGTGCCAGCAGCAGGACAGGGGTCGAGCAGTACTTC
CASSRTGVEQYF
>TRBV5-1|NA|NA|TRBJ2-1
TGCGCCAGCAGCTTGATCGGACCAGAGCAGTTCTTC
CASSLIGPEQFF
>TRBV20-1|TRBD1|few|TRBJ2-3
TGCAGTGCTAGATCGGGGACAGGGCGAACAGATACGCAGTATTTT
CSARSGTGRTDTQYF
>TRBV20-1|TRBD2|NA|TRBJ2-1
TGCAGTGCTAGAGCACCGGGACTAGCCGTGTACAATGAGCAGTTCTTC
CSARAPGLAVYNEQFF
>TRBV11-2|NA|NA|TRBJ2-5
TGTGCCAGCACCTCGGCAGAGACCCAGTACTTC
CASTSAETQYF
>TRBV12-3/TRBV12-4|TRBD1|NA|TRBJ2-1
TGTGCCAGCAAAATAGTTGAGGGGGCCAATGAGCAGTTCTTC
CASKIVEGANEQFF
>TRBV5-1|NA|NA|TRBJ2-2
TGCGCCAGCAGCTTTTATGAGGGAAACACCGGGGAGCTGTTTTTT
CASSFYEGNTGELFF
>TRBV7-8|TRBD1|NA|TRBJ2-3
TGTGCCAGCAGCCGCGGACAGGGGCCGGTGAATACGCAGTATTTT
CASSRGQGPVNTQYF
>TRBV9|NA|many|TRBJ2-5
TGTGCCAGCAGCGTAAGTCCCGGGCAGATCTACCAAGAGACCCAGTACTTC
CASSVSPGQIYQETQYF
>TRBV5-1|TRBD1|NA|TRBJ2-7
TGCGCCAGCAGTTTGGACAGGGGTTGGACTAACTACGAGCAGTACTTC
CASSLDRGWTNYEQYF
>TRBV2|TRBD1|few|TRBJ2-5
TGTGCCAGCAGGGGGACAGTACCTTTTGGGGTGAGCCAGTACTTC
CASRGTVPFGVSQYF
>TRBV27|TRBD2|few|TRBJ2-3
TGTGCCAGCAGCGGTACTAGCGGCATAAGCACAGATACGCAGTATTTT
CASSGTSGISTDTQYF
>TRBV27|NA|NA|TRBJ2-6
TGTGCCAGCAGTTCCTCTGGGGCCAACGTCCTGACTTTC
CASSSSGANVLTF
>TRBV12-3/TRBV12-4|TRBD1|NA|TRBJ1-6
TGTGCCAGCAGTGGGACAGGGGGCCTTTTTAATTCACCCCTCCACTTT
CASSGTGGLFNSPLHF
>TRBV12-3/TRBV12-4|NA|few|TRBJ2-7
TGTGCCAGCAGGACTGCTTCCTACGAGCAGTACTTC
CASRTASYEQYF
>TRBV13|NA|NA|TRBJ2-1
TGTGCCAGCAGCGGGGAATCGCTGGGTGGCAATGAGCAGTTCTTC
CASSGESLGGNEQFF
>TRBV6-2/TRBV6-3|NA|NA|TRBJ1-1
TGTGCCAGCAGTTACGGGACCATAGGTGAAGCTTTCTTT
CASSYGTIGEAFF